These 25 T cell receptor beta chains originate from one sample sequenced in a study of regulatory T cells in long-lasting Graves disease. Combining iRepertoire HTBI primers with Arm-PCR of CDR3 regions, the authors built TCR beta libraries. TCRdb reprocessed the multiplex PCR reads via MiXCR and lists one record per CDR3 protein. The sample records roughly 430,000 distinct CDR3 sequences, 21% being singletons. Time point indicated: persistent/refractory GD, antithyroid drugs over 5 years with positive TRAb. PBMC RNA served as the TCR library source. The sequences come from peripheral blood mononuclear cells (PBMCs), collected when the disease was refractory, from a patient treated with antithyroid drugs. Receptors originate from a female donor with Graves disease.

This clonotype has ten or more counts. V usage is TRBV20-1 and J usage is TRBJ2-7, with TRBD1 identical over 7 bases. The J segment lost 7 bases and the V segment lost 5 bases, leaving 14 bases of the junction unmatched. Germline loops: CDR1 DFQATT, CDR2 SNEGSKA (reference sequence). CDR3 length: 14 residues. CDR3 DNA: TGCAGTGCTTTACGACAGGGAGCTACGTGGGAGCAGTACTTC. The encoded protein is CSALRQGATWEQYF.

The chain carries TRBV19 and TRBJ1-5; D is unresolved. CDR3 length: 15 amino acids. Germline V gives CDR1 LNHDA, CDR2 SQIVND (reference sequence). V was shortened by 6 bases and J by 4 bases, with 16 bases between the two germline ends. The CDR3 reads CASRVGTISNQPQHF. Written as DNA, the CDR3 is TGTGCCAGTAGGGTCGGCACTATTTCAAATCAGCCCCAGCATTTT.

This clonotype was seen ten or more times. The chain has TRBV28 and TRBJ1-2; possibly TRBD1 for D (6 bases). The germline gives CDR1 MDHEN, CDR2 SYDVKM. Between the trimmed V and J ends, which lost 10 bases and 5 bases, there was a span of 38 bases. This CDR3 region has 20 residues. This chain's CDR3 is CATTPGTIVVADSPMYGYTF. Written as DNA, the CDR3 is TGTGCCACCACCCCCGGGACAATAGTGGTTGCCGACTCCCCCATGTATGGCTACACCTTC.

V is TRBV5-1 and J is TRBJ2-7; D possibly matches TRBD1 or TRBD2 (5 bases each). Trimming removed 4 bases from V and 6 bases from J, with 23 bases in between. The V gene's germline CDR1 is SGHRS and CDR2 YFSETQ. The CDR3 runs 16 residues. Here the CDR3 DNA reads TGCGCCAGCAGCATTACCGCCGGGACGGGGTCAGGCGAGCAGTACTTC. Translated, it gives CASSITAGTGSGEQYF.

This clonotype was counted ten times or more. The chain joins TRBV15 to TRBJ2-7, with 10 bases matching TRBD2. The CDR3 consists of 16 residues. The ends lost 5 bases at V and 0 bases at J; junction bases unmatched: 7. The germline CDR1 and CDR2 sequences are LNHNV and YYDKDF (reference sequence). CDR3 sequence (DNA): TGTGCCACCAGCGCAGAGAGCGGGAGGGACTCCTACGAGCAGTACTTC. This codes for CATSAESGRDSYEQYF.

This clonotype showed up just a few times. The chain combines TRBV14 with TRBJ2-1, with TRBD2 as a possible D gene (6 bases). V was trimmed by 5 bases and J by 2 bases, leaving 13 bases between them. Germline V lookup: CDR1 SGHDN, CDR2 FVKESK. The CDR3 totals 15 residues. CDR3 DNA: TGTGCCAGCAGCGCCCTTGGCGGGGCCTACAATGAGCAGTTCTTC. Translation: CASSALGGAYNEQFF. Complete variable domain (other parts from reference TRBV14 and TRBJ2-1): EAGVTQFPSHSVIEKGQTVTLRCDPISGHDNLYWYRRVMGKEIKFLLHFVKESKQDESGMPNNRFLAERTGGTYSTLKVQPAELEDSGVYFCASSALGGAYNEQFFGPGTRLTVL.

This clonotype was observed at least ten times. The chain has TRBV12-3 or TRBV12-4 and TRBJ2-7; D not certain. CDR3 length: 13 residues. Trimming left V 0 bases short and J 7 bases short, with 10 bases between. CDR3 region: CASSLARGFEQYF. The CDR3 DNA is TGTGCCAGCAGTTTAGCGCGTGGGTTTGAGCAGTACTTC.

This clonotype was counted at least ten times. This chain connects TRBV24-1 to TRBJ2-5; D tentatively fits TRBD1 or TRBD2 (5 bases each). Germline CDR1 is KGHDR and CDR2 is SFDVKD. V lost 3 bases to trimming and J lost 3 bases, with 10 bases between them. The CDR3 has 14 amino acids. DNA of the CDR3: TGTGCCACCAGTGATGCCGGGACGGAAGAGACCCAGTACTTC. Protein: CATSDAGTEETQYF.

V gene TRBV5-1 combines with J gene TRBJ2-7; 10 nucleotides agree with TRBD2. CDR3 length equals 15 residues. Germline CDR1 SGHRS, CDR2 YFSETQ. With 3 bases clipped from V and 3 bases from J, the junction kept 6 bases outside the gene matches. The CDR3 sequence is CASSYGTSVDYEQYF. CDR3 coding DNA: TGCGCCAGCAGCTACGGGACTAGCGTTGACTACGAGCAGTACTTC.

This chain uses TRBV20-1 with TRBJ1-6; 8 nucleotides align to TRBD1. This CDR3 has 15 residues. Germline values: CDR1 DFQATT, CDR2 SNEGSKA (reference sequence). The ends lost 6 bases at V and 5 bases at J; junction bases unmatched: 9. CDR3 nucleotide sequence: TGCAGTGCGCCTACAGGGGGTTTGAATAATTCACCCCTCCACTTT. Translating gives CSAPTGGLNNSPLHF.

At least ten counts were recorded for this clonotype. The V call is TRBV20-1, the J call TRBJ1-6; weak D call: TRBD1 (5 bases). Trimming left V 3 bases short and J 3 bases short, with 9 bases between. The CDR3 contains 14 residues. Germline lookup yields CDR1 DFQATT and CDR2 SNEGSKA (reference sequence). In DNA form, the CDR3 reads TGCAGTGCTAGCTCAGGGAACTATAATTCACCCCTCCACTTT. This translates into CSASSGNYNSPLHF.

This chain's CDR3 is CASSYGTSGGTQYF. The CDR3 coding sequence is TGTGCCAGCAGCTACGGGACTAGCGGAGGGACCCAGTACTTC. V usage is TRBV3-1 and J usage is TRBJ2-5; 11 bases fit TRBD2. After removal of 5 bases from V and 7 bases from J, the junction contained 6 bases not matched to a gene. Germline lookup yields CDR1 LGHDT and CDR2 YNNKEL (reference sequence). CDR3 size: 14 residues.

This clonotype showed up just once. This sequence joins TRBV7-2 and TRBJ2-1; a possible D gene is TRBD2 (5 bases). Germline V gives CDR1 SGHTA, CDR2 FQGNSA. This CDR3 spans 15 amino acids. V gave up 2 bases and J gave up 8 bases, with 16 bases separating them. The CDR3 DNA reads TGTGCCAGCAGCTTAAGTGGAGGCCTTTGGGATGAGCAGTTCTTC. Encoded protein: CASSLSGGLWDEQFF.

This clonotype was observed a handful of times. Given a much more abundant clone one base away, this may be a read error. The V call is TRBV7-8, the J call TRBJ1-3; D remains ambiguous. Per the germline V gene, CDR1 is SGHVS and CDR2 is FQNEAQ. V shed 5 bases and J shed 0 bases, with 11 bases lying between them. The CDR3 length is 15 residues. The CDR3 DNA follows: TGTGCCAGCAGCCCGTCCGCGAACTCTGGAAACACCATATATTTT. This encodes CASSPSANSGNTIYF.

The J gene is TRBJ2-5, the V gene TRBV20-1; D unclear. The germline V and J ends were trimmed by 3 bases and 5 bases, with 16 bases remaining between them. In germline, CDR1 is DFQATT, CDR2 SNEGSKA (reference sequence). There are 14 residues in the CDR3. This chain's CDR3 is CSASSRPVLETQYF. The CDR3 nucleotides read TGCAGTGCTAGTAGTCGTCCGGTCCTCGAGACCCAGTACTTC.

For this clonotype: A far larger clone is off by one base, so a read error is likely. In nucleotides, the CDR3 is TGTGCCAGCAGTTTACAGGGTGTTGGCAGTCAGCCCCAGCATTTT. As protein: CASSLQGVGSQPQHF. The chain uses TRBV6-5 and TRBJ1-5; weak D call: TRBD1 (6 bases). The germline gives CDR1 MNHEY, CDR2 SVGAGI. Trimming took 4 bases from V and 6 from J, leaving 16 bases between them. The length of the CDR3 is 15 residues.

This clonotype was picked up many times. The V and J genes are TRBV19 and TRBJ2-5; the match to TRBD1 covers 10 bases. V gave up 5 bases and J gave up 7 bases; unmatched junction bases: 7. The CDR3 totals 14 residues. Germline assignment: CDR1 LNHDA and CDR2 SQIVND (reference sequence). CDR3: CASSSGTGVGTQYF. CDR3 DNA sequence: TGTGCCAGTAGTTCTGGGACAGGGGTGGGGACCCAGTACTTC.

The chain has TRBV30 and TRBJ2-2; D call uncertain. The V end was cut by 5 bases, the J end by 0 bases, with 7 bases between. Germline V lookup: CDR1 GTSNPN, CDR2 SVGIG (reference sequence). The CDR3 has 13 residues. CDR3 in amino acids: CAWRQTNTGELFF. As DNA, the CDR3 is TGTGCCTGGCGGCAGACGAACACCGGGGAGCTGTTTTTT.

This clonotype was counted ten times or more. V gene TRBV6-1 combines with J gene TRBJ1-1; D gene uncertain. Per the germline V gene, CDR1 is MNHNS and CDR2 is SASEGT. The CDR3 length is 15 residues. The ends were cut back, 5 bases at V and 1 base at J, with 14 bases in the middle. The CDR3 DNA sequence: TGTGCCAGCAGTCTGAGCCCTTACAAGAACACTGAAGCTTTCTTT. Protein sequence: CASSLSPYKNTEAFF.

This clonotype has at least ten counts. V gene TRBV6-2 or TRBV6-3 combines with J gene TRBJ2-7; the D gene is possibly TRBD2 (5 bases). The V gene's germline CDR1 is MNHEY and CDR2 SVGEGT. V was trimmed by 2 bases and J by 10 bases, leaving 12 bases between them. The CDR3 extends over 12 amino acids. The DNA of the CDR3 is TGTGCCAGCAGTTACGGCGTTGGGAGTCAGTACTTC. Its protein product is CASSYGVGSQYF.

This clonotype was counted at least ten times. V and J are TRBV2 and TRBJ2-2; 11 nucleotides agree with TRBD2. The CDR3 has 15 amino acids. CDR1 and CDR2 (germline): SNHLY, FYNNEI. V was clipped by 6 bases and J by 4 bases; unmatched bases: 4. CDR3 loop: CASRIGLAGTGELFF. CDR3 nucleotide sequence: TGTGCCAGCAGAATCGGACTAGCGGGCACCGGGGAGCTGTTTTTT.

This clonotype has a handful of counts. The chain recombines TRBV19 with TRBJ1-6; D is undetermined. The CDR3 runs to 12 residues. V shed 7 bases and J shed 7 bases, with 8 bases lying between them. In germline, CDR1 is LNHDA, CDR2 SQIVND (reference sequence). The CDR3 sequence is CASTVGNSPLHF. In DNA, the CDR3 is TGTGCCAGTACGGTCGGAAATTCACCCCTCCACTTT.

This clonotype showed up many times. The V gene is TRBV5-1, the J gene TRBJ1-2; unclear D gene. Germline V lookup: CDR1 SGHRS, CDR2 YFSETQ. The CDR3 contains 14 residues. V lost 0 bases and J 6 bases, leaving 12 bases between the germline ends. In DNA, the CDR3 is TGCGCCAGCAGCTTGGCCTTACAGCAGGATGGCTACACCTTC. Amino acids: CASSLALQQDGYTF. Full variable domain (remainder filled in from reference TRBV5-1 and TRBJ1-2): KAGVTQTPRYLIKTRGQQVTLSCSPISGHRSVSWYQQTPGQGLQFLFEYFSETQRNKGNFPGRFSGRQFSNSRSEMNVSTLELGDSALYLCASSLALQQDGYTFGSGTRLTVV.

The chain links TRBV3-1 to TRBJ2-4, with 14 bases identical to TRBD2. Germline CDR1 reads LGHDT; CDR2 reads YNNKEL (reference sequence). The CDR3 is made up of 18 amino acids. V trimming: 4 bases; J trimming: 0 bases; junction bases outside the gene matches: 5. CDR3 amino acids: CASSRWTSGGLAKNIQYF. The DNA of the CDR3 is TGTGCCAGCAGCCGATGGACTAGCGGGGGGTTAGCCAAAAACATTCAGTACTTC. The whole variable domain, remainder taken from reference TRBV3-1 and TRBJ2-4, is DTAVSQTPKYLVTQMGNDKSIKCEQNLGHDTMYWYKQDSKKFLKIMFSYNNKELIINETVPNRFSPKSPDKAHLNLHINSLELGDSAVYFCASSRWTSGGLAKNIQYFGAGTRLSVL.

This clonotype was seen a handful of times. The chain carries TRBV3-1 and TRBJ2-7, with D hard to call. V was pared by 4 bases and J by 2 bases, with 9 bases between. Looked up from germline, CDR1 is LGHDT and CDR2 is YNNKEL (reference sequence). The CDR3 runs to 13 residues. The CDR3 protein is CASSPNSAYEQYF. The CDR3 nucleotides read TGTGCCAGCAGCCCCAACTCGGCCTACGAGCAGTACTTC.